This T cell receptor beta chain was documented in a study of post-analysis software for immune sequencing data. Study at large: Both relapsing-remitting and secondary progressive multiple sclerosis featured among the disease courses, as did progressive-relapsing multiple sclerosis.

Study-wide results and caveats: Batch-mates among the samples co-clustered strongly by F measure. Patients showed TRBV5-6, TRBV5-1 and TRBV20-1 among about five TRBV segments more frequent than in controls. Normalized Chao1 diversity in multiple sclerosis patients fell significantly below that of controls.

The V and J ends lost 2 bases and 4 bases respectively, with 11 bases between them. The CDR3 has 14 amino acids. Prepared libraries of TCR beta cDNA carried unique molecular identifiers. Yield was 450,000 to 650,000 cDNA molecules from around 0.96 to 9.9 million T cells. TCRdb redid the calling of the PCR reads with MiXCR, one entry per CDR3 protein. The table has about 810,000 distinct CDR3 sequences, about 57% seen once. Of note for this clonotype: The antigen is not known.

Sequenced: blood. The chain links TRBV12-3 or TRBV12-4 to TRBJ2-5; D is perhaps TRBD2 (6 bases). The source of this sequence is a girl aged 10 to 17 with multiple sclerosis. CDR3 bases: TGTGCCAGCAGTTTAAGGGGAGCGGGAGAGACCCAGTACTTC. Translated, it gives CASSLRGAGETQYF.